This T cell receptor (beta chain) derives from a study of cytomegalovirus exposure and HLA in healthy donors. The CDR3 extends over 14 amino acids. The germline gives CDR1 SGHRS, CDR2 YFSETQ. Trimming took 1 base from V and 6 from J; bases not matched to a gene: 7. In regard to this clone: The antigen is unknown.

General study results and limits: In a later analysis, V- and J-gene trimming of beta chains associated with a DCLRE1C missense variant, replicated independently.

As for the donors, each was a healthy bone marrow donor. The PCR made use of 60 Vbeta and 13 Jbeta primers. The repertoire was sequenced with immunoSEQ multiplex PCR; TCRdb's copy has only in-frame clones and lacks some. Of roughly 100,000 clones listed, 75% to 80% were seen once; the top ten hold 4.5% to 7%. The chain links TRBV5-1 to TRBJ2-7; 7 positions agree with TRBD1. The specimen was PBMCs. This TCR derives from a man between 60 and 70 years old in good health and CMV-seropositive. CDR3 nucleotides: TGCGCCAGCAGCTTGACAGGGGTTTTACCCGAGCAGTACTTC. The encoded protein is CASSLTGVLPEQYF. Combining the CDR3 with reference TRBV5-1 and TRBJ2-7 gives the whole variable domain KAGVTQTPRYLIKTRGQQVTLSCSPISGHRSVSWYQQTPGQGLQFLFEYFSETQRNKGNFPGRFSGRQFSNSRSEMNVSTLELGDSALYLCASSLTGVLPEQYFGPGTRLTVT.